This TCR beta chain came from a study of blood T cell repertoires in COVID-19. Profiled with immunoSEQ multiplex PCR; TCRdb holds only in-frame clones, not every one. Of around 260,000 clones listed, approximately 87% were seen once; the top ten hold 2.3%. V was pared by 0 bases and J by 5 bases, with 6 bases of the junction left unmatched. The germline CDR1 and CDR2 sequences are SGHRS and YFSETQ. The CDR3 consists of 15 residues. The receptor comes from a woman aged 50 to 60 with acute or convalescent COVID-19. The rearrangement links TRBV5-1 to TRBJ2-7, with 9 bases aligning to TRBD1. Material: peripheral blood. CDR3: CASSLARDRADEQYF. CDR3 sequence (DNA): TGCGCCAGCAGCTTGGCCCGGGACAGGGCGGACGAGCAGTACTTC.